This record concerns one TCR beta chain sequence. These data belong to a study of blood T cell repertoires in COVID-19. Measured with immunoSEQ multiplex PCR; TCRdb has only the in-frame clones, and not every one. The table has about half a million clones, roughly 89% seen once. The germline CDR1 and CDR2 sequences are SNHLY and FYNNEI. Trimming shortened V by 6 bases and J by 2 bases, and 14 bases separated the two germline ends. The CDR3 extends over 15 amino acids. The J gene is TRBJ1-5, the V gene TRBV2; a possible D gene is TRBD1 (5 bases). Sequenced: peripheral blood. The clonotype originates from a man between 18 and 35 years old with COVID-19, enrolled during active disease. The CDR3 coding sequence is TGTGCCAGCAGGGCGCAGGGTGTTGGCAATCAGCCCCAGCATTTT. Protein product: CASRAQGVGNQPQHF.